This record looks at one TCR beta chain sequence and its context. As yet, its antigen is unknown. This entry belongs to a study of cytomegalovirus exposure and HLA in healthy donors. As for the study in general: Findings of an earlier analysis included around 120 million unique TCR beta sequences from 190 million or so T cells. Study-wide results and limits: The only immune exposure information that was available was CMV serostatus.

The PCR ran on 60 Vbeta and 13 Jbeta primers. TCRdb's table, derived via immunoSEQ multiplex PCR, lists solely in-frame clones and lacks some. This repertoire shows around 120,000 clones, 70% to 80% found once; its top ten account for 2.9%. The germline V gene encodes CDR1 SGHRS and CDR2 YFSETQ. The V gene end was trimmed by 2 bases and the J gene end by 4 bases; junction bases not matched to a gene: 5. This CDR3 region has 14 residues. The chain recombines TRBV5-1 with TRBJ1-2; 7 positions agree with TRBD1. Sequencing used PBMCs. The TCR comes from a human donor in good health. The CDR3 coding sequence is TGCGCCAGCAGCTTCTTACAGGGGTCCTATGGCTACACCTTC. The encoded protein is CASSFLQGSYGYTF.